This is a list of T cell receptor beta chains from one sample in a study of T-cell reconstitution after alpha-beta-depleted transplantation in children. TCRdb reanalysed the PCR reads using MiXCR and keeps one entry per CDR3 protein. In the table there are 260,000 or so distinct CDR3 sequences, around 12% of which are singletons. The specimen comprised PBMCs from the stem cell graft donor, sampled from the stem cell graft. The receptors shown here come from a human donor who donated a stem cell graft to a child with acute lymphoblastic leukemia. Both conserved end residues are part of each CDR3. A D gene is named only where the DNA matches it firmly. Not all rows give a size; the values are once, few, many and, for expanded clones, a class.

cdr3_aa,cdr3_nt,d_call,v_call,clone_size,j_call
CATSDFTDPNDEKLFF,TGTGCCACCAGTGATTTTACAGACCCGAATGATGAAAAACTGTTTTTT,-,TRBV24-1,-,TRBJ1-4
CASSLLAGNTGELFF,TGTGCCAGCAGTTTGCTAGCGGGGAACACCGGGGAGCTGTTTTTT,TRBD2,TRBV28,many,TRBJ2-2
CASSLSRLEGETQYF,TGCGCCAGCAGCTTGAGCCGACTAGAGGGGGAGACCCAGTACTTC,-,TRBV5-1,many,TRBJ2-5
CASSTGTLRGYTF,TGTGCCAGCAGCACCGGGACGTTACGAGGCTACACCTTC,-,TRBV7-9,many,TRBJ1-2
CSARGAGVYEQYF,TGCAGTGCTAGAGGAGCGGGAGTCTACGAGCAGTACTTC,TRBD2,TRBV20-1,many,TRBJ2-7
CATSASPGRSYNEQFF,TGTGCCACCAGTGCGTCGCCCGGGAGGTCCTACAATGAGCAGTTCTTC,TRBD2,TRBV24-1,many,TRBJ2-1
CASSFRDRGLKETQYF,TGCGCCAGCAGCTTCCGGGACAGGGGGCTCAAAGAGACCCAGTACTTC,TRBD1,TRBV5-1,many,TRBJ2-5
CSARTRVAEAFF,TGCAGTGCTAGAACGAGGGTGGCTGAAGCTTTCTTT,-,TRBV20-1,many,TRBJ1-1
CASSDSGTSGYNEQFF,TGTGCCAGCAGTGACTCCGGGACTAGCGGGTACAATGAGCAGTTCTTC,TRBD2,TRBV6-4,many,TRBJ2-1
CASTDNDGNTIYF,TGTGCCAGCACCGACAACGATGGAAACACCATATATTTT,-,TRBV9,many,TRBJ1-3
CSVHNPGPGGETQYF,TGCAGCGTTCATAATCCGGGACCGGGCGGGGAGACCCAGTACTTC,-,TRBV29-1,many,TRBJ2-5
CASSFVGLEETQYF,TGTGCCAGCAGTTTTGTAGGGTTGGAAGAGACCCAGTACTTC,-,TRBV27,many,TRBJ2-5
CASSPDAGTDTQYF,TGTGCCAGCTCACCAGATGCAGGCACAGATACGCAGTATTTT,-,TRBV18,-,TRBJ2-3
CASSLSGGGSYNEQFF,TGCGCCAGCAGCTTGTCTGGCGGGGGGTCCTACAATGAGCAGTTCTTC,TRBD2,TRBV5-1,many,TRBJ2-1
CASSFPGTGDGYTF,TGTGCCAGCAGCTTCCCCGGGACAGGGGATGGCTACACCTTC,TRBD1,TRBV5-5,-,TRBJ1-2
CASSFVWGHTEAFF,TGTGCCAGCAGTTTCGTGTGGGGGCACACTGAAGCTTTCTTT,-,TRBV28,many,TRBJ1-1
CASSQDGVSRSYEQYF,TGCGCCAGCAGCCAAGATGGGGTTTCCCGCTCCTACGAGCAGTACTTC,-,TRBV4-3,many,TRBJ2-7
CASSLSPGNTEAFF,TGTGCCAGCAGTCTCTCCCCAGGGAACACTGAAGCTTTCTTT,-,TRBV12-3/TRBV12-4,many,TRBJ1-1
CASSPRDGRLEQYF,TGTGCCAGCAGTCCCCGGGACGGACGCCTGGAGCAGTACTTC,-,TRBV12-3/TRBV12-4,many,TRBJ2-7
CASSPSGTGANEQFF,TGCGCCAGCAGCCCATCTGGGACAGGGGCCAATGAGCAGTTCTTC,TRBD1,TRBV4-3,many,TRBJ2-1
CSVSGGSYNEQFF,TGCAGCGTCAGTGGGGGGTCCTACAATGAGCAGTTCTTC,-,TRBV29-1,many,TRBJ2-1
CASSAGTGVDTQYF,TGTGCCAGCAGCGCCGGGACAGGGGTAGATACGCAGTATTTT,TRBD1,TRBV9,many,TRBJ2-3
CASSSQGIAKNIQYF,TGTGCCAGCAGTTCACAGGGTATCGCCAAAAACATTCAGTACTTC,-,TRBV28,many,TRBJ2-4
CASSQSWDSSYNEQFF,TGTGCCAGCAGCCAGTCGTGGGACAGCTCCTACAATGAGCAGTTCTTC,TRBD1,TRBV14,many,TRBJ2-1
CASSPPGTYEQYF,TGCGCCAGCAGCCCACCGGGAACCTACGAGCAGTACTTC,-,TRBV4-1,many,TRBJ2-7
CASSLGLVFYEQYF,TGTGCCAGCAGCTTAGGACTAGTTTTCTACGAGCAGTACTTC,-,TRBV7-9,-,TRBJ2-7
CSVVVQANTGELFF,TGCAGCGTTGTAGTACAGGCGAACACCGGGGAGCTGTTTTTT,-,TRBV29-1,-,TRBJ2-2
CSARAPSQGDTGELFF,TGCAGTGCTAGGGCCCCCTCGCAGGGGGACACCGGGGAGCTGTTTTTT,TRBD1,TRBV20-1,few,TRBJ2-2
CSASTAYSNQPQHF,TGCAGTGCTAGCACAGCGTATAGCAATCAGCCCCAGCATTTT,-,TRBV20-1,many,TRBJ1-5
CASSQEGDRGPNTIYF,TGTGCCAGCAGCCAAGAAGGGGACAGGGGGCCAAACACCATATATTTT,TRBD1,TRBV4-2,-,TRBJ1-3
CSTRIGGRTEAFF,TGCAGCACGAGGATTGGGGGGCGAACTGAAGCTTTCTTT,-,TRBV29-1,few,TRBJ1-1
CASGTGMRTQYF,TGTGCCAGTGGGACAGGAATGCGGACCCAGTACTTC,TRBD1,TRBV25-1,many,TRBJ2-5
CASSPRLEPDTQYF,TGTGCCAGCAGCCCCCGACTAGAACCAGATACGCAGTATTTT,-,TRBV28,many,TRBJ2-3
CAISRDRETQYF,TGTGCCATCAGTAGAGACAGGGAGACCCAGTACTTC,-,TRBV10-3,-,TRBJ2-5
CASSLRTGLNQPQHF,TGTGCCAGCAGTCTAAGAACAGGTCTCAATCAGCCCCAGCATTTT,-,TRBV27,many,TRBJ1-5
CATSLIQGGHHEQFF,TGTGCCACCAGTCTAATCCAGGGAGGGCACCATGAGCAGTTCTTC,TRBD2,TRBV24-1,many,TRBJ2-1
CSARDWQGRVQETQYF,TGCAGTGCTAGAGATTGGCAGGGGAGGGTCCAAGAGACCCAGTACTTC,-,TRBV20-1,many,TRBJ2-5
CASSYSRAYEQYF,TGTGCCAGCAGTTACTCGCGTGCCTACGAGCAGTACTTC,-,TRBV6-5,many,TRBJ2-7
CASSSGGQGRAGVRGGSYEQYF,TGTGCCAGCAGTTCCGGGGGACAGGGGAGGGCGGGAGTCCGAGGCGGCTCCTACGAGCAGTACTTC,TRBD1,TRBV6-2/TRBV6-3,-,TRBJ2-7
CASRRDSTGELFF,TGTGCCAGCAGGCGGGACAGCACCGGGGAGCTGTTTTTT,-,TRBV7-8,many,TRBJ2-2
CSHTKSVYETQYF,TGCAGTCATACCAAGAGCGTGTACGAGACCCAGTACTTC,-,TRBV20-1,many,TRBJ2-5
CASSKGSNTEAFF,TGTGCCAGCTCGAAGGGTAGCAACACTGAAGCTTTCTTT,-,TRBV18,many,TRBJ1-1
CASSWDATGTGGELFF,TGTGCCAGCAGCTGGGATGCCACAGGGACAGGCGGGGAGCTGTTTTTT,TRBD1,TRBV7-2,many,TRBJ2-2
CASRQLAGSYNEQFF,TGTGCCAGCAGACAACTAGCGGGATCGTACAATGAGCAGTTCTTC,TRBD2,TRBV12-3/TRBV12-4,few,TRBJ2-1
CASSFEREGNSPLHF,TGCGCCAGCAGCTTTGAGCGGGAAGGCAATTCACCCCTCCACTTT,-,TRBV5-1,many,TRBJ1-6
CASSYQGGYNEQFF,TGTGCCAGCAGCTACCAGGGGGGATACAATGAGCAGTTCTTC,-,TRBV11-2,many,TRBJ2-1
CASSLGLAAKNIQYF,TGTGCCAGCAGTTTGGGACTAGCGGCCAAAAACATTCAGTACTTC,TRBD2,TRBV27,many,TRBJ2-4
CASSVDNYYTF,TGTGCCAGCAGCGTAGATAATTACTACACCTTC,-,TRBV9,many,TRBJ1-2
CASSFLGEYGELFF,TGTGCCAGCAGCTTCCTAGGGGAATACGGGGAGCTGTTTTTT,-,TRBV7-6,many,TRBJ2-2
CASSLESIIDTQYF,TGTGCCAGCAGCTTGGAAAGTATTATAGATACGCAGTATTTT,-,TRBV5-5,many,TRBJ2-3
CAISGGGQDTQYF,TGTGCCATCAGTGGAGGGGGCCAAGATACGCAGTATTTT,TRBD1,TRBV10-3,many,TRBJ2-3
CASSLDGGEGGYTF,TGTGCCAGCAGCTTAGATGGAGGGGAGGGAGGCTACACCTTC,-,TRBV7-9,many,TRBJ1-2
CASSLRLGRVDTQYF,TGTGCCAGCAGTTTAAGGCTAGGTAGGGTCGATACGCAGTATTTT,-,TRBV27,few,TRBJ2-3